The 27 T cell receptor beta chains presented below share a single source sample, sequenced in a study of T-cell reconstitution after alpha-beta-depleted transplantation in children. The TCRbeta library incorporated unique molecular identifiers. In TCRdb, the PCR reads were re-called with MiXCR into one record per CDR3 protein. The table records a few hundred thousand distinct CDR3 sequences, roughly a tenth of them present only once. The sample here was PBMCs, taken before TCRalphabeta/CD19-depleted stem cell transplant. All receptors derive from a child younger than two with acute myeloid leukemia, due to receive a stem cell transplant.

This clonotype was seen at least ten times. V usage is TRBV7-2 and J usage is TRBJ2-2, with a tentative D call TRBD1 (5 bases). CDR1 is SGHTA and CDR2 is FQGNSA in the germline V gene. The V gene lost 3 bases and the J gene lost 1 base, with 9 bases spanning the gap. The CDR3 sequence is 15 residues long. DNA for the CDR3: TGTGCCAGCAGCTTTCGACAGTTGAACACCGGGGAGCTGTTTTTT. Translating it yields CASSFRQLNTGELFF. Complete variable domain (other parts from reference TRBV7-2 and TRBJ2-2): GAGVSQSPSNKVTEKGKDVELRCDPISGHTALYWYRQSLGQGLEFLIYFQGNSAPDKSGLPSDRFSAERTGGSVSTLTIQRTQQEDSAVYLCASSFRQLNTGELFFGEGSRLTVL.

This sequence joins TRBV2 and TRBJ2-3; D unclear. The CDR3 runs 14 residues. V shed 6 bases and J shed 4 bases, with 14 bases lying between them. Germline values: CDR1 SNHLY, CDR2 FYNNEI. The CDR3 reads CASRWAESSDTQYF. In nucleotides, the CDR3 is TGTGCCAGCAGATGGGCCGAGTCCTCAGATACGCAGTATTTT.

At least ten counts were recorded for this clonotype. The chain is built from TRBV28 and TRBJ2-2; TRBD2 aligns across 12 bases. From germline, CDR1 is MDHEN and CDR2 SYDVKM. V lost 6 bases, J lost 3 bases, and 5 bases stayed unmatched. CDR3 length: 16 amino acids. This chain's CDR3 is CASSRGLAGYTGELFF. The CDR3 nucleotides are TGTGCCAGCAGCCGCGGACTAGCGGGGTACACCGGGGAGCTGTTTTTT.

This clonotype occurred many times. The chain employs TRBV3-1 and TRBJ2-7; weak D call: TRBD1 (5 bases). Germline V gene sequence: CDR1 LGHDT, CDR2 YNNKEL (reference sequence). The CDR3 is made up of 13 amino acids. The V end lost 0 bases, the J end lost 9 bases, and 12 bases lay between the germline ends. In nucleotides, the CDR3 is TGTGCCAGCAGCCAAGATTTTGCTAGGGGGCAGTACTTC. As protein: CASSQDFARGQYF.

Ten or more counts support this clonotype. The chain is built from TRBV3-1 and TRBJ1-2, with D uncertain. From germline, CDR1 is LGHDT and CDR2 YNNKEL (reference sequence). This CDR3 comprises 13 residues. V was shortened by 1 base and J by 6 bases, with 9 bases between the two germline ends. The CDR3 DNA is TGTGCCAGCAGCCAAGTTGAAGGGAATGGCTACACCTTC. Translation: CASSQVEGNGYTF.

V and J are TRBV19 and TRBJ2-2; possible D gene TRBD2, 6 bases. The CDR3 runs to 16 residues. V was trimmed by 4 bases and J by 0 bases, leaving 12 bases between them. Germline CDR1 reads LNHDA; CDR2 reads SQIVND (reference sequence). The CDR3 DNA reads as TGTGCCAGTAGTAGGAGGGAATCCGCGAACACCGGGGAGCTGTTTTTT. This translates into CASSRRESANTGELFF. Together with reference TRBV19 and TRBJ2-2, the CDR3 gives the full variable domain: DGGITQSPKYLFRKEGQNVTLSCEQNLNHDAMYWYRQDPGQGLRLIYYSQIVNDFQKGDIAEGYSVSREKKESFPLTVTSAQKNPTAFYLCASSRRESANTGELFFGEGSRLTVL.

This clonotype has at least ten counts. V is TRBV5-1 and J is TRBJ1-1; the D gene is possibly TRBD1 (5 bases). CDR3 length: 13 residues. Trimming took 7 bases from V and 4 from J, leaving 14 bases between them. Germline V CDR1 and CDR2: SGHRS, YFSETQ. Here the CDR3 DNA reads TGCGCCAGCGCAGCGAGGGACGGCACTGAAGCTTTCTTT. This gives the protein CASAARDGTEAFF.

This clonotype was detected many times. The chain employs TRBV3-1 and TRBJ2-1, with 7 bases aligning to TRBD2. After removal of 1 base from V and 3 bases from J, the junction contained 3 bases not matched to a gene. Germline V gives CDR1 LGHDT, CDR2 YNNKEL (reference sequence). The CDR3 has 15 residues. The CDR3 coding sequence is TGTGCCAGCAGCCAAGGGGCGGGGGTCTACAATGAGCAGTTCTTC. Protein sequence: CASSQGAGVYNEQFF.

There are many counts of this clonotype. The chain recombines TRBV5-1 with TRBJ2-3; tentative D call: TRBD2 (6 bases). From germline, CDR1 is SGHRS and CDR2 YFSETQ. This CDR3 region has 13 residues. V gave up 7 bases and J gave up 2 bases, with 11 bases separating them. The CDR3 nucleotides read TGCGCCAGCGAGGGAGGAATCACAGATACGCAGTATTTT. Translated, it gives CASEGGITDTQYF. Full variable domain (missing parts from reference TRBV5-1 and TRBJ2-3): KAGVTQTPRYLIKTRGQQVTLSCSPISGHRSVSWYQQTPGQGLQFLFEYFSETQRNKGNFPGRFSGRQFSNSRSEMNVSTLELGDSALYLCASEGGITDTQYFGPGTRLTVL.

This clonotype was detected ten times or more. The chain couples TRBV7-8 to TRBJ2-3; 8 bases agree with TRBD2. The CDR3 has 14 amino acids. V lost 6 bases, J lost 6 bases, and 8 bases stayed unmatched. Germline V gene lookup returns CDR1 SGHVS and CDR2 FQNEAQ. The CDR3 protein is CASRRVAGLDTQYF. CDR3 in DNA: TGTGCCAGCAGACGAGTAGCGGGGCTGGATACGCAGTATTTT.

In its sample, this clonotype was seen many times. The rearrangement joins TRBV18 to TRBJ2-3; TRBD2 is a possible D gene (5 bases). The V and J ends lost 8 bases and 0 bases respectively, with 15 bases between them. The CDR3 is 15 amino acids. Germline loops: CDR1 KGHSH, CDR2 LQKENI. The CDR3 DNA follows: TGTGCCAGCAGCCCCAGGACTGGCAGCACAGATACGCAGTATTTT. This translates into CASSPRTGSTDTQYF. Full variable domain (missing parts from reference TRBV18 and TRBJ2-3): NAGVMQNPRHLVRRRGQEARLRCSPMKGHSHVYWYRQLPEEGLKFMVYLQKENIIDESGMPKERFSAEFPKEGPSILRIQQVVRGDSAAYFCASSPRTGSTDTQYFGPGTRLTVL.

This clonotype was picked up many times. The chain recombines TRBV6-6 with TRBJ1-5; D not certain. The V end lost 5 bases, the J end lost 0 bases, and 2 bases lay between the germline ends. The CDR3 runs 12 residues. Germline V gene sequence: CDR1 MNHNY, CDR2 SVGAGI (reference sequence). CDR3: CASSHSNQPQHF. In DNA form, the CDR3 reads TGTGCCAGCAGTCATAGCAATCAGCCCCAGCATTTT.

This clonotype was recorded at least ten times. This rearrangement joins TRBV29-1 to TRBJ2-7; D could derive from TRBD1 or TRBD2 (5 bases each). There are 12 residues in the CDR3. V was cut by 4 bases and J by 0 bases, with 7 bases left in between. The germline CDR1 and CDR2 sequences are SQVTM and ANQGSEA. CDR3 in amino acids: CSVGDVSYEQYF. In DNA, the CDR3 is TGCAGCGTTGGGGACGTCTCCTACGAGCAGTACTTC.

This clonotype was observed at least ten times. The chain recombines TRBV20-1 with TRBJ2-1, with 11 bases fitting TRBD2. Germline-derived CDR1 and CDR2 are DFQATT and SNEGSKA (reference sequence). Trimming at V came to 4 bases and at J to 6 bases, leaving 17 bases not matched to a gene. The CDR3 runs 18 residues. The CDR3 nucleotides are TGCAGTGCTACAACTGTAGGACTAGCGGGCCGTTGGGGCAATGAGCAGTTCTTC. It is translated as CSATTVGLAGRWGNEQFF.

About this clonotype itself: This sequence may be a read error, since a much larger clone differs from it by one base. The gene calls are TRBV19 and TRBJ2-7; TRBD2 aligns across 8 bases. CDR3 length: 17 residues. The V and J ends lost 0 bases and 2 bases, in that order; junction bases with no gene match: 9. The germline gives CDR1 LNHDA, CDR2 SQIVND (reference sequence). As DNA, the CDR3 is TGTGCCAGTAGTATAGATAGAACTAGCGGTACACCCTACGAGCAGTACTTC. Translation gives CASSIDRTSGTPYEQYF.

A note on this clonotype: At one boundary the junction diverges from the germline segment, which might be a read error. V usage is TRBV6-2 or TRBV6-3 and J usage is TRBJ1-2; unclear D gene. CDR3 size: 13 residues. Germline V CDR1 and CDR2: MNHEY, SVGEGT. The CDR3 bases are TGTGCCTGCAGTCTAGACGGAAACTATGGCTACACCTTC. Amino acid sequence: CACSLDGNYGYTF.

This clonotype was seen repeatedly, ten times or more. The chain carries TRBV7-3 and TRBJ2-5; D call uncertain. The CDR3 totals 15 residues. Looked up from germline, CDR1 is SGHTA and CDR2 is FQGTGA. V lost 1 base and J lost 5, with 14 bases in between. CDR3 loop: CASSLSGWGMETQYF. DNA for the CDR3: TGTGCCAGCAGCTTAAGTGGATGGGGTATGGAGACCCAGTACTTC.

The chain employs TRBV19 and TRBJ1-2, with 7 positions matching TRBD1. The germline V gene has CDR1 LNHDA and CDR2 SQIVND (reference sequence). The CDR3 extends over 13 amino acids. Losses at the gene ends were 5 bases for V and 6 bases for J; bases not matched to a gene: 6. The CDR3: CASSYRGDHGYTF. Written as DNA, the CDR3 is TGTGCCAGTAGTTACAGGGGCGATCATGGCTACACCTTC. Using reference TRBV19 and TRBJ1-2 for the parts outside the CDR3, the full variable domain is DGGITQSPKYLFRKEGQNVTLSCEQNLNHDAMYWYRQDPGQGLRLIYYSQIVNDFQKGDIAEGYSVSREKKESFPLTVTSAQKNPTAFYLCASSYRGDHGYTFGSGTRLTVV.

This clonotype was recorded at least ten times. CDR3: CASSWGGVGHIQYF. CDR3 nucleotide sequence: TGTGCCAGCAGTTGGGGGGGGGTTGGGCACATTCAGTACTTC. The chain carries TRBV12-3 or TRBV12-4 and TRBJ2-4; 7 nucleotides match TRBD2. V lost 4 bases to trimming and J lost 8 bases; unmatched junction nucleotides: 8. The CDR3 loop spans 14 amino acids.

This clonotype has ten or more counts. The gene calls are TRBV20-1 and TRBJ2-1; D unresolved. Per the germline V gene, CDR1 is DFQATT and CDR2 is SNEGSKA (reference sequence). The V gene lost 0 bases and the J gene lost 7 bases, with 13 bases spanning the gap. The CDR3 has 14 amino acids. CDR3 DNA sequence: TGCAGTGCTAGAGATGGAAGCCGGTCGAATGAGCAGTTCTTC. Translation: CSARDGSRSNEQFF.

This clonotype has ten or more counts. The genes are TRBV7-9 and TRBJ2-7, with D uncertain. The CDR3 extends over 11 amino acids. In germline, CDR1 is SEHNR, CDR2 FQNEAQ (reference sequence). V lost 4 bases to trimming and J lost 7 bases, with 8 bases between them. The chain's CDR3 is CASSSVGEQYF. The CDR3 DNA reads TGTGCCAGCAGCTCGGTGGGTGAGCAGTACTTC.

This clonotype appeared many times. V gene TRBV24-1 combines with J gene TRBJ2-1; no reliable D call. The CDR3 is 15 amino acids. V was cut by 3 bases and J by 2 bases, with 10 bases left in between. The germline V gene encodes CDR1 KGHDR and CDR2 SFDVKD. The CDR3 sequence is CATSDPTPPYNEQFF. In nucleotides, the CDR3 is TGTGCCACCAGTGATCCCACACCTCCCTACAATGAGCAGTTCTTC.

This clonotype has at least ten counts. The chain carries TRBV5-1 and TRBJ1-2; D not certain. With 5 bases removed from V and 4 bases from J, the gap between germline ends came to 21 bases. CDR1 SGHRS and CDR2 YFSETQ come from the germline V gene. CDR3 length: 16 residues. As DNA, the CDR3 is TGCGCCAGCAGTCAAACGCCGGGCTCGGTGGGCTATGGCTACACCTTC. Its translation: CASSQTPGSVGYGYTF.

This clonotype was recorded many times. The chain is built from TRBV28 and TRBJ2-1; 7 nucleotides line up with TRBD1. The V gene end was trimmed by 4 bases and the J gene end by 0 bases; junction bases not matched to a gene: 6. There are 16 residues in the CDR3. Looked up from germline, CDR1 is MDHEN and CDR2 is SYDVKM. In DNA, the CDR3 is TGTGCCAGCAGTTCCCACAGGGGCAGCTCCTACAATGAGCAGTTCTTC. It translates to CASSSHRGSSYNEQFF.

There are many counts of this clonotype. The chain joins TRBV11-2 to TRBJ2-1; D unclear. The germline CDR1 and CDR2 sequences are SGHAT and FQNNGV. CDR3 size: 14 residues. Trimming left V 3 bases short and J 4 bases short, with 10 bases between. The CDR3 sequence is CASSFGFMYNEQFF. The CDR3 region has the DNA TGTGCCAGCAGCTTCGGGTTTATGTACAATGAGCAGTTCTTC.

This clonotype was counted between two and nine times. The chain recombines TRBV5-4 with TRBJ1-4; no reliable D call. The CDR3 totals 13 residues. CDR1 and CDR2 (germline): SGHNT, YYREEE (reference sequence). Trimming cost V 0 bases and J 4 bases, with 4 bases left between them. CDR3 DNA sequence: TGTGCCAGCAGCTTGGACCTTAATGAAAAACTGTTTTTT. Translating gives CASSLDLNEKLFF.

This clonotype showed up many times. V usage is TRBV5-1 and J usage is TRBJ2-2; 8 bases agree with TRBD2. The junction had 6 bases not matched to a gene; V was cut back by 4 bases and J by 7 bases. The CDR3 extends over 14 amino acids. Germline values: CDR1 SGHRS, CDR2 YFSETQ. This CDR3 reads CASSTGLVGGELFF. The CDR3 DNA reads TGCGCCAGCAGCACGGGACTAGTCGGCGGGGAGCTGTTTTTT.